Each of the 6 T cell receptor beta chains below was sequenced from the same sample in a study of cytomegalovirus exposure and HLA in healthy donors. Researchers ran the PCR with 60 Vbeta and 13 Jbeta primers. This table comes from immunoSEQ multiplex PCR, and its TCRdb copy is limited to in-frame clones, with some not included. The sample lists around 65,000 clones, roughly four fifths occurring once. Sequencing was done on a sample of PBMCs. These receptors were collected from a woman in her 30s in good health and CMV-seropositive.

V usage is TRBV28 and J usage is TRBJ2-7; maybe TRBD1 (6 bases). The CDR3 has 12 residues. Germline V lookup: CDR1 MDHEN, CDR2 SYDVKM. The CDR3 protein is CVTAGDTYEQYF. The CDR3 DNA reads TGTGTCACGGCAGGGGACACCTACGAGCAGTACTTC.

The sample holds many counts of this clone. This chain links TRBV28 with TRBJ2-5; 9 nucleotides agree with TRBD1. There are 17 residues in the CDR3. Germline V gives CDR1 MDHEN, CDR2 SYDVKM. Trimming cost V 6 bases and J 0 bases; bases outside gene matches: 11. The CDR3 sequence: CASRLDPGQGHQETQYF. CDR3 DNA: TGTGCCAGCAGGCTCGACCCGGGACAGGGACACCAAGAGACCCAGTACTTC.

The chain uses TRBV4-1 and TRBJ2-3; tentative D call: TRBD1 (6 bases). The V and J ends lost 4 bases and 2 bases respectively, with 13 bases between them. Germline V lookup: CDR1 MGHRA, CDR2 YSYEKL. This CDR3 is 15 amino acids long. CDR3 residues: CASSRGGVTTDTQYF. The CDR3 DNA follows: TGCGCCAGCAGCCGAGGGGGAGTCACCACAGATACGCAGTATTTT.

This sequence joins TRBV9 and TRBJ1-3; 7 nucleotides agree with TRBD1. Germline CDR1 is SGDLS and CDR2 is YYNGEE. CDR3 length: 18 residues. Trimming cost V 0 bases and J 0 bases; bases outside gene matches: 9. The CDR3 nucleotides read TGTGCCAGCAGCGTAGCTAAAGGGGACAGCCCCTCTGGAAACACCATATATTTT. Translating it yields CASSVAKGDSPSGNTIYF.

The chain joins TRBV27 to TRBJ2-1; tentatively, D is TRBD2 (6 bases). Germline V CDR1 and CDR2: MNHEY, SMNVEV (reference sequence). The CDR3 loop spans 16 amino acids. V was cut by 6 bases and J by 7 bases, with 22 bases left in between. The CDR3 loop reads CASSFLAFGLANEQFF. The CDR3 DNA reads TGTGCCAGCAGCTTTCTAGCGTTCGGCTTGGCAAATGAGCAGTTCTTC.

This chain joins TRBV5-1 and TRBJ2-2; 13 bases align to TRBD2. CDR1 SGHRS and CDR2 YFSETQ come from the germline V gene. After removal of 2 bases from V and 7 bases from J, the junction contained 8 bases not matched to a gene. The CDR3 runs 17 residues. CDR3 residues: CASSLWTSGSNGGELFF. CDR3 nucleotide sequence: TGCGCCAGCAGCTTATGGACTAGCGGGAGTAACGGCGGGGAGCTGTTTTTT. Full variable domain (remainder filled in from reference TRBV5-1 and TRBJ2-2): KAGVTQTPRYLIKTRGQQVTLSCSPISGHRSVSWYQQTPGQGLQFLFEYFSETQRNKGNFPGRFSGRQFSNSRSEMNVSTLELGDSALYLCASSLWTSGSNGGELFFGEGSRLTVL.